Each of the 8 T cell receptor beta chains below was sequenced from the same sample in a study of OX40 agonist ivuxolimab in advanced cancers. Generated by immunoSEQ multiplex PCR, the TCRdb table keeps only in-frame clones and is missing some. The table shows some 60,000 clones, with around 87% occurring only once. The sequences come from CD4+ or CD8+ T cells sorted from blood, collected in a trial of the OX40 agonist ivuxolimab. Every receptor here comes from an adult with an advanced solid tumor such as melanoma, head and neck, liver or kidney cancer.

DNA of the CDR3: TGCGCCAGCAGCTTGCAGGGGGCGCAGCCAGATACGCAGTATTTT. Translated: CASSLQGAQPDTQYF. This chain joins TRBV5-1 and TRBJ2-3, with 8 bases aligning to TRBD1. J gave up 4 bases and V 1 base, and 5 bases lay outside the gene matches. The V gene's germline CDR1 is SGHRS and CDR2 YFSETQ. CDR3 length: 15 amino acids.

In DNA form, the CDR3 reads TGTGCCAGCAGCTTTGGACAGGGTATGGATACGCAGTATTTT. Protein: CASSFGQGMDTQYF. The V call is TRBV5-4, the J call TRBJ2-3; 8 bases agree with TRBD1. In germline, CDR1 is SGHNT, CDR2 YYREEE (reference sequence). The CDR3 runs to 14 residues. V dropped 2 bases and J dropped 6; count of bases not matched to a gene: 5.

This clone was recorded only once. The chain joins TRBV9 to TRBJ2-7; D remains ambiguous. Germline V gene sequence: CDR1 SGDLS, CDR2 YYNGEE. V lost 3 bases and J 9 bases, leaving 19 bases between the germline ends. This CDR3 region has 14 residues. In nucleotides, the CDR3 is TGTGCCAGCAGCGCCCGGAGTTCGGAGTCGTCGCAGTACTTC. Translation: CASSARSSESSQYF.

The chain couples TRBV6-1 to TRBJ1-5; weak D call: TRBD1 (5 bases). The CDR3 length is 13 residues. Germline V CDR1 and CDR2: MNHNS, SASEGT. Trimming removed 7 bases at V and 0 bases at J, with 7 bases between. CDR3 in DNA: TGTGCCAGCAAAGGGGTTAGCAATCAGCCCCAGCATTTT. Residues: CASKGVSNQPQHF.

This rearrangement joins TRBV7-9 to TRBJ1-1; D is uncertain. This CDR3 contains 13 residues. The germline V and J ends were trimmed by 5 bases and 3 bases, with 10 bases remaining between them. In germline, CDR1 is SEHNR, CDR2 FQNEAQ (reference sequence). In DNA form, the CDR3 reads TGTGCCAGCAGCCCACGGGAGGACACTGAAGCTTTCTTT. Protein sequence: CASSPREDTEAFF.

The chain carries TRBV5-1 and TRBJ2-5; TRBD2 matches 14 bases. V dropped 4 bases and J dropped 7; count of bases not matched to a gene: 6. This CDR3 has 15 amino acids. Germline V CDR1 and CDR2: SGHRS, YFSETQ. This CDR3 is CASSPGTSGGGTQYF. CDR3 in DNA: TGCGCCAGCAGCCCGGGGACTAGCGGGGGTGGGACCCAGTACTTC.

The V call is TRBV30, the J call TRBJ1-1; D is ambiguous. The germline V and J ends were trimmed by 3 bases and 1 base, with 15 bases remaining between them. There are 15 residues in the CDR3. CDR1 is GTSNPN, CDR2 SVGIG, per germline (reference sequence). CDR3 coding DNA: TGTGCCTGGAGAGCCAATTCCTCCCCGAACACTGAAGCTTTCTTT. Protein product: CAWRANSSPNTEAFF.

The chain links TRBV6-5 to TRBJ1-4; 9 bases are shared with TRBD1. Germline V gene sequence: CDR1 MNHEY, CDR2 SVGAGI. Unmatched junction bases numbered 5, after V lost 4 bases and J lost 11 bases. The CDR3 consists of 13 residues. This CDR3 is CASSWRQGEKLFF. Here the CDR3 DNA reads TGTGCCAGCAGTTGGAGACAGGGGGAGAAACTGTTTTTT.